This T cell receptor (beta chain) was retrieved from a study of T cells in narcolepsy. Across the whole study: Healthy controls were enrolled alongside patients with narcolepsy type 1 or type 2.

Notes on this clone: The antigen is unknown.

Repertoires were generated with immunoSEQ multiplex PCR, while TCRdb's copy carries only in-frame clones and drops some. This sample yields roughly 25,000 clones, of which roughly 81% are seen a single time; roughly 1.3% belongs to the top ten. Points from the study as a whole: Autoreactive clone sequences were missing from some blood memory CD4+ repertoires. Autoreactive HCRT-specific and TRIB2-specific clonotypes were marked in same-patient CSF-versus-blood CD4+ comparisons. Reportedly, autoreactive clonotypes were serially detected in patients' blood but not controls'.

The CDR3 covers 16 residues. The V end was cut by 1 base, the J end by 5 bases, with 15 bases between. CDR1 and CDR2 from the germline V gene are SGHDN and FVKESK. This chain joins TRBV14 and TRBJ2-1; D perhaps matches TRBD1 (5 bases). The sample taken for sequencing was CD45RA- memory CD4+ T cells from PBMCs. This TCR came from a human donor with narcolepsy. CDR3 loop: CASSQVTRVVNNEQFF. In DNA form, the CDR3 reads TGTGCCAGCAGCCAAGTTACCAGGGTAGTTAACAATGAGCAGTTCTTC.